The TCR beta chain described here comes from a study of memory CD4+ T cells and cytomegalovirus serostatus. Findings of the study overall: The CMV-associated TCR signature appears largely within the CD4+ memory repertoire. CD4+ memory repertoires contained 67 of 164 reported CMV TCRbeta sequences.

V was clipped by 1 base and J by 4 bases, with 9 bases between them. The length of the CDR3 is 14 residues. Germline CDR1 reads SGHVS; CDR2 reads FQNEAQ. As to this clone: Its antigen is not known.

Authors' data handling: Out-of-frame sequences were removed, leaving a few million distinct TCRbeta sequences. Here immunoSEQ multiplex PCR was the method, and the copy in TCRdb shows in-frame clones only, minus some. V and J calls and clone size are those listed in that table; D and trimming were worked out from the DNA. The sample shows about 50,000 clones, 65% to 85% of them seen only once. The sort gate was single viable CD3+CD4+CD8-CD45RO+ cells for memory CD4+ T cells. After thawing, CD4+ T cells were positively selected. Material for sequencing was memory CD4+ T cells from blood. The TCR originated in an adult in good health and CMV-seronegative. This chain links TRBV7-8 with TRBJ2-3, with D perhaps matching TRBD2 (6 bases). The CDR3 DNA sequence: TGTGCCAGCAGCTTAGAACGGGGGTCAGATACGCAGTATTTT. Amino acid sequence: CASSLERGSDTQYF.